This paragraph covers one T cell receptor beta chain sequence. Its antigen remains unidentified. The sample holds no much larger clone one base away, and base qualities are not on file. These data belong to a study of blood T cell repertoires in COVID-19 (dated by TCRdb to the early 2020s). Study-level background: Samples from collaborators originated in the United States, Italy and Spain and spanned both the acute and convalescent phases of COVID-19. The prospective study material was composed of cDNA or gDNA derived from T cells, B-cell-depleted T cells, or PBMCs. HLA class I and class II types, where available, came from metadata supplied by the sample provider rather than from assay-based typing. Samples were obtained from the ongoing ImmuneRACE study (first 160 participants) and from approximately 1,200 subjects provided by 6 global collaborators. The dataset comprised deeply sampled blood TCRbeta repertoires from subjects exposed to, actively infected with, or recovered from COVID-19. Sample metadata almost always included a de-identified subject ID, COVID-19 status, age in years and sex. The repertoires were made available in a free public database intended to serve as a resource for research on the immune response to SARS-CoV-2.

The immunoSEQ Assay, a bias-controlled multiplex PCR, was used to amplify TCRbeta CDR3 regions from genomic DNA. On the authors' methods: Nucleated cell counts per sample were estimated from amplification of reference gene primers within the assay. To quantify the absolute abundance of each unique TCRbeta CDR3 rearrangement, sequence reads were collapsed and filtered. For each sample, productive Simpson clonality was calculated by taking the square root of Simpson's diversity index across productive rearrangements. TCRdb carries this immuneACCESS record with in-frame sequences only. Its versions omit some clonotypes, under half of them owing to an unresolved V gene in the studies checked, with the rest unexplained. Clonal size and the V and J genes are those of that table, whereas D and trimming came from the DNA. The sample includes 150,000 to 200,000 clones, with 87% observed a single time. The top ten clones comprise approximately 4% of the sample.

What the authors observed across the whole study: Clinical and demographic metadata were provided uncurated, with the amount varying by source and participant.

The CDR3 measures 15 amino acids from cysteine to phenylalanine. Here the CDR3 DNA is all that survives: 45 bases in frame from base 1. Via the germline V gene, CDR1 is SNHLY and CDR2 FYNNEI. Here V drops 8 bases and J drops 2 bases, and the junction holds 7 bases not matched to any gene. Each collaborating institution followed its own protocols to collect whole blood in K2EDTA tubes. For TCRbeta analysis, collaborators shipped samples in one of three forms: frozen whole blood, isolated PBMCs, or DNA extracted from either of those sample types. The chain is assembled from TRBV2 and TRBJ2-3; TRBD2 matches 10 bases in the middle. Specimen: peripheral blood. The TCR sequence derives from a man between 18 and 29 years old with active or convalescent COVID-19. The DNA is TGTGCCAGCCATCCGACTAGCGGGCACACAGATACGCAGTATTTT. This sequence encodes CASHPTSGHTDTQYF.